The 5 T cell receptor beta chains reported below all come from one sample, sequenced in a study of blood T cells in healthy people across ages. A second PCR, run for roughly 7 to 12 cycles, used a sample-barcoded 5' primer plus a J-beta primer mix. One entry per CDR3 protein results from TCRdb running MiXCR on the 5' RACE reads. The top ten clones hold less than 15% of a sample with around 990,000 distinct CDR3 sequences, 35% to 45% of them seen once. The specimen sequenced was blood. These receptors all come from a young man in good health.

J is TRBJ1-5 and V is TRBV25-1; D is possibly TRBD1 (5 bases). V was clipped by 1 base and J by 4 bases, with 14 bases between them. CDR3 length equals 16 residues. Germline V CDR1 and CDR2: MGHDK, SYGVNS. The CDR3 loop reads CASSESGEAGNQPQHF. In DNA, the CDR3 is TGTGCCAGCAGTGAATCAGGTGAGGCAGGGAATCAGCCCCAGCATTTT.

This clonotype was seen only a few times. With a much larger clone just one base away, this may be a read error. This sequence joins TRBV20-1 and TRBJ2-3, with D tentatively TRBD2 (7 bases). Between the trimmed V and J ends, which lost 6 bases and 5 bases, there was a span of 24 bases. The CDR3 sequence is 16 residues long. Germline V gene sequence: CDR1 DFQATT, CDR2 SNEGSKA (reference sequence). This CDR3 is CSAITSVGGAIDTQYF. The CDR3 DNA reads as TGCAGTGCCATTACTTCGGTGGGGGGGGCCATAGATACGCAGTATTTT.

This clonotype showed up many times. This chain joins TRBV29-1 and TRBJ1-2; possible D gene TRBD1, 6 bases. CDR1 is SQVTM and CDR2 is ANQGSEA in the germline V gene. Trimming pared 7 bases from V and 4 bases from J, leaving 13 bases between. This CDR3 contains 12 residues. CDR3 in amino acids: CSAQGQSYGYTF. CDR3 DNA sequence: TGCAGCGCCCAAGGACAGAGCTATGGCTACACCTTC.

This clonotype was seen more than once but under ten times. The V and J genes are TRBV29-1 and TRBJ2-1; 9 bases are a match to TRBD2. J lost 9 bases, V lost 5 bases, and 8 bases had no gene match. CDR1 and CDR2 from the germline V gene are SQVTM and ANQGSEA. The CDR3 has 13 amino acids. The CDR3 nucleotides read TGCAGCGTTTGGGGCGGGGGGGCAATTGAGCAGTTCTTC. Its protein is CSVWGGGAIEQFF.

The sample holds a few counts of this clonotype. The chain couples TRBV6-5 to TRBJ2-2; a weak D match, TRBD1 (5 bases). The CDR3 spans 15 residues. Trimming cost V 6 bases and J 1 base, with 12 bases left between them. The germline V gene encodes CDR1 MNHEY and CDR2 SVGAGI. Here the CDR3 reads CASRPRQKNTGELFF. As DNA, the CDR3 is TGTGCCAGCAGACCTCGACAGAAGAACACCGGGGAGCTGTTTTTT.